Below are 25 T cell receptor beta chains sequenced from a single sample in a study of blood T cell repertoires in COVID-19. Using immunoSEQ multiplex PCR, the repertoire was profiled, and TCRdb retains in-frame clones only, with some absent. Of approximately 150,000 clones detected, around 87% appear once; the ten largest clones hold approximately 3.8%. The specimen sequenced was PBMCs or T cells enriched from blood (not recorded which). The receptors come from a woman in her thirties or forties who had been exposed to COVID-19.

This chain links TRBV27 with TRBJ1-3; maybe TRBD1 (5 bases). The V end lost 4 bases, the J end lost 3 bases, and 10 bases lay between the germline ends. Germline V gene data show CDR1 as MNHEY and CDR2 as SMNVEV (reference sequence). The CDR3 consists of 14 residues. CDR3 nucleotide sequence: TGTGCCAGCAGTTCCTGGGGCGGTGGAAACACCATATATTTT. Translated: CASSSWGGGNTIYF.

The chain carries TRBV11-1 and TRBJ1-6, with 7 bases matching TRBD1. Trimming removed 2 bases from V and 3 bases from J; junction bases left unmatched: 4. The CDR3 consists of 16 residues. Germline-derived CDR1 and CDR2 are SGHAT and FQDESV (reference sequence). In DNA, the CDR3 is TGTGCCAGCAGCTTATGGGCAGGGGGCTATAATTCACCCCTCCACTTT. Protein product: CASSLWAGGYNSPLHF.

V and J are TRBV6-5 and TRBJ2-3; D gene ambiguous. This CDR3 is built from 14 residues. Germline V gives CDR1 MNHEY, CDR2 SVGAGI. V was shortened by 2 bases and J by 1 base, with 7 bases between the two germline ends. CDR3 in amino acids: CASSYGLGTDTQYF. CDR3 DNA: TGTGCCAGCAGTTACGGTCTAGGCACAGATACGCAGTATTTT.

V and J are TRBV12-5 and TRBJ2-7; TRBD1 is a possible D gene (6 bases). V lost 3 bases, J lost 3 bases, and 9 bases lay in between. In germline, CDR1 is LGHNT, CDR2 FRNRAP. The CDR3 is made up of 13 amino acids. The CDR3 DNA sequence: TGTGCTAGTGGTTTACAGGGATTCTACGAGCAGTACTTC. Translating it yields CASGLQGFYEQYF.

This clone was recorded a few times. V gene TRBV7-2 combines with J gene TRBJ2-1; 11 bases line up with TRBD2. Unmatched junction bases numbered 7, after V lost 1 base and J lost 8 bases. This CDR3 is built from 16 residues. Per germline, CDR1 SGHTA and CDR2 FQGNSA. The DNA of the CDR3 is TGTGCCAGCAGCTTAGTCGCTAGCGGGGGGAGGGATGAGCAGTTCTTC. Its protein product is CASSLVASGGRDEQFF.

V and J are TRBV5-5 and TRBJ1-5, with 9 bases that match TRBD1. CDR1 and CDR2 (germline): SGHKS, YYEKEE (reference sequence). J was trimmed by 8 bases and V by 4 bases; bases with no gene match: 7. CDR3 length: 14 amino acids. Written as DNA, the CDR3 is TGTGCCAGCAGCATGGGACAGGGTAATGAGCCCCAGCATTTT. Protein: CASSMGQGNEPQHF.

The chain recombines TRBV28 with TRBJ1-1; D not resolved. Trimming shortened V by 6 bases and J by 5 bases, and 7 bases separated the two germline ends. The CDR3 is 11 amino acids. Germline CDR1 reads MDHEN; CDR2 reads SYDVKM. CDR3 sequence reads: CASSSYTEAFF. The CDR3 region has the DNA TGTGCCAGCAGCTCCTATACTGAAGCTTTCTTT.

The chain recombines TRBV18 with TRBJ1-1; D remains unclear. The CDR3 loop spans 12 amino acids. V was cut by 2 bases and J by 7 bases, with 8 bases left in between. CDR1 and CDR2 (germline): KGHSH, LQKENI. CDR3 nucleotides: TGTGCCAGCTCACCAGGGCAGGTTGAAGCTTTCTTT. Translated: CASSPGQVEAFF.

This clone was observed once. V gene TRBV2 combines with J gene TRBJ1-1; D ambiguous. CDR1 is SNHLY and CDR2 is FYNNEI in the germline V gene. The V gene lost 7 bases and the J gene lost 0 bases, with 9 bases spanning the gap. This CDR3 region has 13 residues. The CDR3 sequence is CASTGEVNTEAFF. CDR3 nucleotide sequence: TGTGCCAGCACTGGGGAGGTGAACACTGAAGCTTTCTTT.

A few counts support this clone. The chain is built from TRBV4-3 and TRBJ2-3; the D is unclear. Deletions cut 1 base from V and 2 bases from J, with 10 bases between. Germline CDR1 reads LGHNA; CDR2 reads YSLEER. The CDR3 extends over 15 amino acids. CDR3 sequence (DNA): TGCGCCAGCAGCCAAGCCTCGAGTAACACAGATACGCAGTATTTT. It codes for CASSQASSNTDTQYF.

The chain couples TRBV5-1 to TRBJ1-1; D is undetermined. With 1 base removed from V and 0 bases from J, the gap between germline ends came to 7 bases. Germline CDR1 and CDR2: SGHRS and YFSETQ. The CDR3 runs 14 residues. The CDR3 nucleotides are TGCGCCAGCAGCTTGTTCGGGGTGAACACTGAAGCTTTCTTT. Amino acid sequence: CASSLFGVNTEAFF.

This rearrangement joins TRBV2 to TRBJ2-7; 9 bases agree with TRBD1. From germline, CDR1 is SNHLY and CDR2 FYNNEI. The CDR3 totals 14 residues. V lost 3 bases to trimming and J lost 3 bases; unmatched junction nucleotides: 3. The CDR3 sequence: CASSDGDRVYEQYF. CDR3 nucleotide sequence: TGTGCCAGCAGTGACGGGGACAGGGTCTACGAGCAGTACTTC.

The rearrangement uses TRBV28 and TRBJ1-1; no clear D. CDR3 length equals 12 residues. Germline values: CDR1 MDHEN, CDR2 SYDVKM. The germline V and J ends were trimmed by 6 bases and 4 bases, with 9 bases remaining between them. The CDR3 spells CASSPEFTEAFF. In DNA form, the CDR3 reads TGTGCCAGCAGCCCCGAGTTCACTGAAGCTTTCTTT.

This clone has a single count. This chain uses TRBV12-5 with TRBJ1-1; D gene uncertain. V lost 0 bases to trimming and J lost 0 bases, with 8 bases between them. From germline, CDR1 is LGHNT and CDR2 FRNRAP. This CDR3 has 15 amino acids. DNA for the CDR3: TGTGCTAGTGGTTTGGTACAGATGATGAACACTGAAGCTTTCTTT. The encoded protein is CASGLVQMMNTEAFF.

A single count supports this clone. The chain is built from TRBV27 and TRBJ2-7, with D maybe TRBD1 (5 bases). Germline loops: CDR1 MNHEY, CDR2 SMNVEV (reference sequence). V lost 4 bases, J lost 7 bases, and 14 bases lay in between. The CDR3 has 13 residues. The CDR3 sequence is CASSWSGFGEQYF. CDR3 DNA sequence: TGTGCCAGCAGTTGGTCAGGGTTTGGGGAGCAGTACTTC.

V and J are TRBV19 and TRBJ1-1; the D gene is possibly TRBD1 (6 bases). This CDR3 is built from 12 residues. V was clipped by 8 bases and J by 7 bases, with 14 bases between them. Germline-derived CDR1 and CDR2 are LNHDA and SQIVND (reference sequence). CDR3 sequence: CASGVQGGEAFF. The CDR3 nucleotides are TGTGCCAGTGGCGTACAGGGCGGTGAAGCTTTCTTT.

This chain connects TRBV7-2 to TRBJ1-2; 9 nucleotides align to TRBD1. The germline CDR1 and CDR2 sequences are SGHTA and FQGNSA. The V and J ends lost 2 bases and 6 bases, in that order; junction bases with no gene match: 13. CDR3 length: 17 residues. The CDR3 nucleotides read TGTGCCAGCAGCTTACGGGGGACAGGGTCCCCCCCGGATGGCTACACCTTC. It is translated as CASSLRGTGSPPDGYTF.

The V and J genes are TRBV7-9 and TRBJ2-5; D is ambiguous. CDR3 length equals 15 residues. The germline CDR1 and CDR2 sequences are SEHNR and FQNEAQ (reference sequence). Trimming pared 4 bases from V and 1 base from J, leaving 13 bases between. The CDR3 is CASSSQALGQETQYF. For the CDR3, the DNA is TGTGCCAGCAGCTCACAAGCGTTGGGCCAAGAGACCCAGTACTTC. The entire variable domain, with the rest obtained from reference TRBV7-9 and TRBJ2-5, is as follows: DTGVSQNPRHKITKRGQNVTFRCDPISEHNRLYWYRQTLGQGPEFLTYFQNEAQLEKSRLLSDRFSAERPKGSFSTLEIQRTEQGDSAMYLCASSSQALGQETQYFGPGTRLLVL.

J is TRBJ2-7 and V is TRBV19; 10 nucleotides line up with TRBD2. With V trimmed by 3 bases and J by 2 bases, 4 bases remained unmatched. The V gene's germline CDR1 is LNHDA and CDR2 SQIVND (reference sequence). CDR3 size: 15 residues. The CDR3 nucleotides are TGTGCCAGTAGTATTGGACTAGCGGCGACCTACGAGCAGTACTTC. It is translated as CASSIGLAATYEQYF. The whole variable domain, remainder taken from reference TRBV19 and TRBJ2-7, is DGGITQSPKYLFRKEGQNVTLSCEQNLNHDAMYWYRQDPGQGLRLIYYSQIVNDFQKGDIAEGYSVSREKKESFPLTVTSAQKNPTAFYLCASSIGLAATYEQYFGPGTRLTVT.

The chain joins TRBV12-5 to TRBJ2-7, with no clear D. V lost 6 bases and J 0 bases, leaving 9 bases between the germline ends. The CDR3 has 13 residues. Germline lookup yields CDR1 LGHNT and CDR2 FRNRAP. CDR3 amino acids: CASGRRDSYEQYF. The CDR3 bases are TGTGCTAGTGGCCGAAGAGACTCCTACGAGCAGTACTTC.

The chain employs TRBV6-6 and TRBJ2-2; 8 bases are shared with TRBD1. Losses at the gene ends were 7 bases for V and 0 bases for J; bases not matched to a gene: 4. The germline CDR1 and CDR2 sequences are MNHNY and SVGAGI (reference sequence). The CDR3 has 15 amino acids. The CDR3 loop reads CASTDRGANTGELFF. The CDR3 DNA is TGTGCCAGCACCGACAGGGGTGCGAACACCGGGGAGCTGTTTTTT.

The chain carries TRBV19 and TRBJ1-2; no clear D. Germline CDR1 reads LNHDA; CDR2 reads SQIVND (reference sequence). This CDR3 has 15 amino acids. Trimming cost V 6 bases and J 0 bases, with 14 bases left between them. The DNA for the CDR3 is TGTGCCAGTAGCGTCATCCAGGTAGCTAACTATGGCTACACCTTC. This codes for CASSVIQVANYGYTF.

V and J are TRBV3-1 (or the pseudogene TRBV3-2) and TRBJ2-1, with D unresolved. The CDR3 loop spans 12 amino acids. Germline CDR1 LGHDT, CDR2 YNNKEL (reference sequence). The V end lost 1 base, the J end lost 9 bases, and 7 bases lay between the germline ends. The CDR3, as DNA: TGTGCCAGCAGCCAAGTAGCTTTTGAGCAGTTCTTC. Protein product: CASSQVAFEQFF.

The gene calls are TRBV5-1 and TRBJ2-1; possible D gene TRBD1, 5 bases. Trimming pared 0 bases from V and 7 bases from J, leaving 17 bases between. The CDR3 is made up of 16 amino acids. Germline V gene sequence: CDR1 SGHRS, CDR2 YFSETQ. The CDR3 nucleotides are TGCGCCAGCAGCTTGGAACCAGCGATGGGGCCTAATGAGCAGTTCTTC. Protein sequence: CASSLEPAMGPNEQFF.

The rearrangement uses TRBV25-1 and TRBJ1-2; 7 bases map to TRBD1. Losses at the gene ends were 6 bases for V and 5 bases for J; bases not matched to a gene: 3. This CDR3 contains 12 residues. CDR1 MGHDK and CDR2 SYGVNS come from the germline V gene. In DNA form, the CDR3 reads TGTGCCAGCAGCCAGGGGGTTTATGGCTACACCTTC. Its protein is CASSQGVYGYTF.